This T cell receptor beta chain was sequenced for a study of cytomegalovirus exposure and HLA in healthy donors. Study conclusions and caveats: Specificity of three CMV-associated chains for CMV antigens was verified in vitro. Within the 90 to 150 validation repertoires, first-cohort TCR clusters tended to co-occur, according to a later analysis. The study recorded some 160 TCR beta chains that were cytomegalovirus-associated.

Profiling relied on immunoSEQ multiplex PCR, and the TCRdb table lists in-frame clones only, not all of them. The table has 85,000 to 120,000 clones, less than 90% seen once. About this clone: Its antigen remains unknown.

This CDR3 spans 13 amino acids. The V gene's germline CDR1 is SGHVS and CDR2 FNYEAQ. V was pared by 0 bases and J by 5 bases, with 7 bases between. Sequencing was done on a sample of PBMCs. The gene calls are TRBV7-6 and TRBJ2-5; D is perhaps TRBD2 (6 bases). The TCR was taken from a woman aged 18-30 years in good health and CMV-seropositive. CDR3 in amino acids: CASSLALAETQYF. CDR3 DNA sequence: TGTGCCAGCAGCTTAGCGCTAGCGGAGACCCAGTACTTC.